This entry describes one TCR beta chain. Its antigen is as yet unknown. A junction boundary mismatches the germline segment, possibly from a read error. This sample is part of a study of cytomegalovirus exposure and HLA in healthy donors. Germline-derived CDR1 and CDR2 are SQVTM and ANQGSEA. The CDR3 totals 12 residues. 60 Vbeta and 13 Jbeta primers were used in PCR. Only in-frame clones appear in the TCRdb table, and some are missing; sequencing was by immunoSEQ multiplex PCR. The table lists 75,000 to 100,000 clones, around 74% of them singletons. Healthy bone marrow donors supplied every sample. General study findings and limits: As was reported, the classifier diagnosed cytomegalovirus status with high specificity and sensitivity. A missense DCLRE1C variant was associated with V- and J-gene trimming of TCR beta chains in a later analysis, and an independent cohort replicated the association. 164 TCR beta chains were listed as cytomegalovirus-associated.

The gene calls are TRBV29-1 and TRBJ1-2, with TRBD1 matching 7 bases. The sequencing sample was made of PBMCs. The sequence was collected from a female donor in good health and CMV-seropositive. The DNA of the CDR3 is TGCAGCGTCGAAGGGGACAGCTATGGCTACACCTTC. Translating it yields CSVEGDSYGYTF. Full variable domain (outside the CDR3, taken from reference TRBV29-1 and TRBJ1-2): SAVISQKPSRDICQRGTSLTIQCQVDSQVTMMFWYRQQPGQSLTLIATANQGSEATYESGFVIDKFPISRPNLTFSTLTVSNMSPEDSSIYLCSVEGDSYGYTFGSGTRLTVV.